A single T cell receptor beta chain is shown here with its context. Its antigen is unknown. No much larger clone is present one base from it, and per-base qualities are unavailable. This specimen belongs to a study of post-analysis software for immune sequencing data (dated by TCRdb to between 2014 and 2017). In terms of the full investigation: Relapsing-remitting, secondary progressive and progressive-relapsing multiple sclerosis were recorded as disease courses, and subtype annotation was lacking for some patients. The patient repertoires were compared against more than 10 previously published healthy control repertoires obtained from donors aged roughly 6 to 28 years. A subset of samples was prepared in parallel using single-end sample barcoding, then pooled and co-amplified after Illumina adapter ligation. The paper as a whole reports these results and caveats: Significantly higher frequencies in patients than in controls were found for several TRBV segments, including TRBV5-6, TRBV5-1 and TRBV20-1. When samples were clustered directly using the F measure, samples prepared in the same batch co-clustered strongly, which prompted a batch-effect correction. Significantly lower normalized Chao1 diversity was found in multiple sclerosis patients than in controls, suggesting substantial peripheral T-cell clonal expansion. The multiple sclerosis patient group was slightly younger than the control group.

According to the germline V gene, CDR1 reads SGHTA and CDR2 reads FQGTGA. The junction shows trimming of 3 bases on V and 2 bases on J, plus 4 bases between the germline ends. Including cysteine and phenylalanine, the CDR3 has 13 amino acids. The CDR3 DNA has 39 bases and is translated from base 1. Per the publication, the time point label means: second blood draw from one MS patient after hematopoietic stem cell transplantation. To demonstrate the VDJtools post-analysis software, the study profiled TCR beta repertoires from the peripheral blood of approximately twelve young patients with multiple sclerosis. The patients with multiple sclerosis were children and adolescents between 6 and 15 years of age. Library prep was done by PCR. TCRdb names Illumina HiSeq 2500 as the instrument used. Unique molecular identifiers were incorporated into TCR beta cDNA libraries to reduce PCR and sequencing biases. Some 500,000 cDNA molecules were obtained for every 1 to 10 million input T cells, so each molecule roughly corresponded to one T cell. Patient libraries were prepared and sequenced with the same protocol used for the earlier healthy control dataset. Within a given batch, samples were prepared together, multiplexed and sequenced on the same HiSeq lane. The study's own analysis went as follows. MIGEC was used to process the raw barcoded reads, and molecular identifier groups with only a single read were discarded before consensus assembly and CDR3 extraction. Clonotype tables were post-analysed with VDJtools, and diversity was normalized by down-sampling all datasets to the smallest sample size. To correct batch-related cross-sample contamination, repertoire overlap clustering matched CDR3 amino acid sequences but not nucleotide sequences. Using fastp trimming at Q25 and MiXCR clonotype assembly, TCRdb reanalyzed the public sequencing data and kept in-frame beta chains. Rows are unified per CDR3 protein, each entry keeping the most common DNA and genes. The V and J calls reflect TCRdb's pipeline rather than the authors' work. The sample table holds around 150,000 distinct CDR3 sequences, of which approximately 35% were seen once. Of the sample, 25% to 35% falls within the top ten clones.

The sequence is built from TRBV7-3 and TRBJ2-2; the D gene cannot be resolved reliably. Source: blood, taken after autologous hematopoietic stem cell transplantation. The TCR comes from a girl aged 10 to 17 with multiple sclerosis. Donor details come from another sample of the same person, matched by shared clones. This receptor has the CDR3 CASSLSNTGELFF. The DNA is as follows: TGTGCCAGCAGCTTGAGTAACACCGGGGAGCTGTTTTTT.